The 31 T cell receptor beta chains in this list originate from one sample, sequenced in a study of cytomegalovirus exposure and HLA in healthy donors (TCRdb year 2017). To prepare the library, the immunoSEQ multiplex PCR assay was applied. A mixture of 60 forward primers for TCR Vbeta segments and 13 reverse primers for TCR Jbeta segments was used in the multiplex PCR. Drawn from immuneACCESS, this table holds only the in-frame rearrangements with V and J called that TCRdb kept. Clones are partly lost; checked studies trace under half to an unresolved V gene and leave the rest unexplained. The sample yields around 300,000 clones; roughly 90% were counted once. About 2.3% of the sample goes to the ten largest clones. Material for sequencing was PBMCs. These receptors all come from a woman younger than 35 in good health and CMV-seronegative.

Here the CDR3 DNA reads TGTGCCAGCAGCTTGTTATCGCGGGACGAAGCTTTCTTT. It translates to CASSLLSRDEAFF. This chain links TRBV5-8 with TRBJ1-1; weak D call: TRBD1 (5 bases). Germline V lookup: CDR1 SGHTS, CDR2 YDEGEE. The germline V and J ends were trimmed by 1 base and 8 bases, with 12 bases remaining between them. The CDR3 totals 13 residues.

The chain joins TRBV6-1 to TRBJ1-3, with 12 positions matching TRBD1. Germline CDR1 is MNHNS and CDR2 is SASEGT. The V segment lost 3 bases and the J segment 3 bases; nucleotides outside the gene matches: 3. The CDR3 is 16 amino acids. The CDR3 DNA reads TGTGCCAGCAGTGACGGGGACAGGGGGCTTGGAAACACCATATATTTT. It is translated as CASSDGDRGLGNTIYF.

CDR3 DNA: TGTGCCTGGACACTAGCGGGGGCCGTGACCTACAATGAGCAGTTCTTC. This translates into CAWTLAGAVTYNEQFF. The chain is built from TRBV30 and TRBJ2-1; 11 positions agree with TRBD2. V was pared by 4 bases and J by 2 bases, with 7 bases of the junction left unmatched. Looked up from germline, CDR1 is GTSNPN and CDR2 is SVGIG (reference sequence). This CDR3 has 16 residues. Supplemented by reference TRBV30 and TRBJ2-1, the full variable domain reads SQTIHQWPATLVQPVGSPLSLECTVEGTSNPNLYWYRQAAGRGLQLLFYSVGIGQISSEVPQNLSASRPQDRQFILSSKKLLLSDSGFYLCAWTLAGAVTYNEQFFGPGTRLTVL.

This sequence joins TRBV6-6 and TRBJ2-7; tentative D call: TRBD2 (5 bases). This CDR3 is 14 amino acids long. V gave up 0 bases and J gave up 1 base, with 7 bases separating them. Per the germline V gene, CDR1 is MNHNY and CDR2 is SVGAGI (reference sequence). The CDR3 DNA follows: TGTGCCAGCAGTTACTCGGAGGTTTCCTACGAGCAGTACTTC. Encoded protein: CASSYSEVSYEQYF.

This chain connects TRBV15 to TRBJ2-7, with D maybe TRBD1 (6 bases). Germline V gene sequence: CDR1 LNHNV, CDR2 YYDKDF (reference sequence). Trimming removed 6 bases at V and 2 bases at J, with 14 bases between. The CDR3 is 14 amino acids. CDR3 bases: TGTGCCACCAGAAACTCGGACAGTACCTACGAGCAGTACTTC. Its translation: CATRNSDSTYEQYF.

The V gene is TRBV25-1, the J gene TRBJ2-1, with TRBD2 matching 10 bases. V lost 3 bases and J lost 4; bases outside the gene matches: 6. This CDR3 is 16 amino acids long. Germline CDR1 and CDR2: MGHDK and SYGVNS. The CDR3 protein is CASSDKLAGLYNEQFF. Written as DNA, the CDR3 is TGTGCCAGCAGTGATAAACTAGCGGGGTTATACAATGAGCAGTTCTTC.

The chain uses TRBV30 and TRBJ1-4; perhaps TRBD1 as D (5 bases). CDR1 is GTSNPN, CDR2 SVGIG, per germline (reference sequence). This CDR3 comprises 13 residues. V lost 4 bases and J 8 bases, leaving 14 bases between the germline ends. This chain's CDR3 is CAWKLQGWEKLFF. CDR3 bases: TGTGCCTGGAAGTTGCAGGGTTGGGAAAAACTGTTTTTT.

The V and J genes are TRBV29-1 and TRBJ2-7, with a weak D call TRBD1 (6 bases). The CDR3 sequence is 15 residues long. Trimming stripped 6 bases from V and 3 bases from J, with 21 bases between. CDR1 SQVTM and CDR2 ANQGSEA come from the germline V gene. The CDR3 DNA reads TGCAGCGTCCCCCGGGACACTAAGTTCATCTACGAGCAGTACTTC. This sequence encodes CSVPRDTKFIYEQYF.

This chain connects TRBV10-3 to TRBJ1-2; D ambiguous. Germline-derived CDR1 and CDR2 are ENHRY and SYGVKD. The CDR3 has 15 residues. Trimming shortened V by 1 base and J by 4 bases, and 13 bases separated the two germline ends. DNA of the CDR3: TGTGCCATCAGTGAGTTAACCAGTTCCTCCTATGGCTACACCTTC. Amino acids: CAISELTSSSYGYTF.

The chain recombines TRBV7-3 with TRBJ2-2; a weak D match, TRBD1 (5 bases). CDR1 and CDR2 (germline): SGHTA, FQGTGA. This CDR3 spans 15 amino acids. V was cut by 1 base and J by 0 bases, with 6 bases left in between. The CDR3 spells CASSLRGPNTGELFF. As DNA, the CDR3 is TGTGCCAGCAGCTTAAGGGGCCCGAACACCGGGGAGCTGTTTTTT.

The V call is TRBV19, the J call TRBJ2-3, with 7 bases identical to TRBD2. The CDR3 loop spans 16 amino acids. Germline CDR1 reads LNHDA; CDR2 reads SQIVND (reference sequence). J gave up 2 bases and V 3 bases, and 8 bases lay outside the gene matches. CDR3 amino acids: CASSILGAGYTDTQYF. The CDR3 DNA sequence: TGTGCCAGTAGTATTTTGGGAGCGGGGTACACAGATACGCAGTATTTT.

The chain joins TRBV6-5 to TRBJ2-7; 8 nucleotides align to TRBD1. The CDR3 runs to 14 residues. In germline, CDR1 is MNHEY, CDR2 SVGAGI. V dropped 0 bases and J dropped 6; count of bases not matched to a gene: 4. CDR3 protein: CASSYSSQGGEQYF. CDR3 nucleotide sequence: TGTGCCAGCAGTTACTCGTCACAGGGGGGCGAGCAGTACTTC.

The V and J genes are TRBV12-5 and TRBJ2-5, with TRBD2 identical over 8 bases. The CDR3 spans 13 residues. In germline, CDR1 is LGHNT, CDR2 FRNRAP. V lost 5 bases, J lost 5 bases, and 4 bases stayed unmatched. CDR3 bases: TGTGCTAGTGGTCCCGGGGGGGCTGAGACCCAGTACTTC. This translates into CASGPGGAETQYF.

This clone was seen just once. The gene calls are TRBV7-2 and TRBJ2-7; a possible D gene is TRBD2 (5 bases). This CDR3 is built from 14 residues. V lost 1 base and J 0 bases, leaving 7 bases between the germline ends. Per the germline V gene, CDR1 is SGHTA and CDR2 is FQGNSA. The CDR3: CASSLGLHSYEQYF. In nucleotides, the CDR3 is TGTGCCAGCAGCTTAGGACTACACTCCTACGAGCAGTACTTC.

CDR3 protein: CASSHMWRDTEAFF. The CDR3 DNA reads as TGTGCCAGCAGCCACATGTGGAGGGACACTGAAGCTTTCTTT. The chain uses TRBV5-4 and TRBJ1-1; D unclear. Trimming took 4 bases from V and 3 from J, leaving 13 bases between them. From germline, CDR1 is SGHNT and CDR2 YYREEE (reference sequence). This CDR3 has 14 amino acids.

Written as DNA, the CDR3 is TGTGCCAGCAGTTACTCAGTCAACTACGAGCAGTACTTC. It codes for CASSYSVNYEQYF. The chain employs TRBV6-6 and TRBJ2-5; D ambiguous. The DNA matches TRBJ2-7 better at its end, which makes the J call doubtful. Germline V lookup: CDR1 MNHNY, CDR2 SVGAGI (reference sequence). The CDR3 runs 13 residues.

This clone was seen a single time. A junction boundary mismatches the germline segment, possibly from a read error. V and J are TRBV7-9 and TRBJ1-2; TRBD1 might be the D (6 bases). The CDR3 runs to 14 residues. Germline lookup yields CDR1 SEHNR and CDR2 FQNEAQ (reference sequence). CDR3 nucleotide sequence: TGTTCCAGCAGCTTAGCACAGGGAGGGGAGAGCTACACCTTC. It encodes CSSSLAQGGESYTF.

Concerning this clone: Other nucleotide sequences from this sample produce the same CDR3. The gene calls are TRBV18 and TRBJ1-2; D is unclear. V gave up 6 bases and J gave up 8 bases, with 10 bases separating them. Germline CDR1 reads KGHSH; CDR2 reads LQKENI. The CDR3 runs 11 residues. This chain's CDR3 is CASSPNRGYTF. The CDR3 DNA reads as TGTGCCAGCTCTCCCAATCGGGGCTACACCTTC.

The rearrangement uses TRBV6-1 and TRBJ2-7; TRBD1 matches 8 bases. J gave up 4 bases and V 6 bases, and 8 bases lay outside the gene matches. There are 14 residues in the CDR3. Germline loops: CDR1 MNHNS, CDR2 SASEGT. Here the CDR3 DNA reads TGTGCCAGCAGGTATAGACAGGGGATGTACGAGCAGTACTTC. As protein: CASRYRQGMYEQYF.

This clone was seen a few times. This chain links TRBV10-3 with TRBJ2-1, with TRBD2 matching over 7 bases. Per the germline V gene, CDR1 is ENHRY and CDR2 is SYGVKD. V trimming: 7 bases; J trimming: 4 bases; junction bases outside the gene matches: 7. The CDR3 is 14 residues long. CDR3 in DNA: TGTGCCATCACCGCTAGCGGTAAATACAATGAGCAGTTCTTC. Its translation: CAITASGKYNEQFF.

This chain uses TRBV6-1 with TRBJ2-6; the D gene is possibly TRBD2 (5 bases). This CDR3 has 17 residues. Germline V gene sequence: CDR1 MNHNS, CDR2 SASEGT. With 1 base removed from V and 2 bases from J, the gap between germline ends came to 12 bases. CDR3 in amino acids: CASSEERRQAGANVLTF. The CDR3 DNA follows: TGTGCCAGCAGTGAAGAAAGGAGGCAGGCTGGGGCCAACGTCCTGACTTTC.

The V gene is TRBV7-8, the J gene TRBJ1-5; D remains unclear. The V and J ends lost 1 base and 5 bases respectively, with 18 bases between them. CDR3 length: 17 residues. Germline V gene data show CDR1 as SGHVS and CDR2 as FQNEAQ. The DNA of the CDR3 is TGTGCCAGCAGCTTAGAACTAAGACTCCTTCCCGATCAGCCCCAGCATTTT. Encoded protein: CASSLELRLLPDQPQHF.

The chain is built from TRBV11-2 and TRBJ1-6; D remains unclear. The V end was cut by 1 base, the J end by 10 bases, with 5 bases between. CDR3 size: 12 residues. Germline V gene lookup returns CDR1 SGHAT and CDR2 FQNNGV. The CDR3 reads CASSLGGSPLHF. The CDR3 DNA sequence: TGTGCCAGCAGCTTAGGAGGATCACCCCTCCACTTT.

This rearrangement joins TRBV20-1 to TRBJ1-1; D not resolved. The V gene's germline CDR1 is DFQATT and CDR2 SNEGSKA (reference sequence). The germline V and J ends were trimmed by 3 bases and 4 bases, with 6 bases remaining between them. The CDR3 is 11 amino acids. CDR3 amino acids: CSAREITEAFF. CDR3 coding DNA: TGCAGTGCTAGGGAGATCACTGAAGCTTTCTTT.

The chain employs TRBV4-2 and TRBJ2-5, with 7 positions matching TRBD1. The J call may be wrong; the DNA end is better matched by TRBJ2-7. The CDR3 covers 14 residues. CDR1 and CDR2 (germline): LGHNA, YNFKEQ. The CDR3 DNA reads TGTGCCAGCAGCCAACGACAGGGCCCCTACGAGCAGTACTTC. It encodes CASSQRQGPYEQYF.

The chain has TRBV19 and TRBJ2-1; TRBD2 aligns across 13 bases. Germline loops: CDR1 LNHDA, CDR2 SQIVND (reference sequence). After removal of 5 bases from V and 10 bases from J, the junction contained 8 bases not matched to a gene. The CDR3 totals 15 residues. The CDR3 nucleotides are TGTGCCAGTAGTCTTGGACTAGCGGGGGCGGCAGAGCAGTTCTTC. Residues: CASSLGLAGAAEQFF.

The chain employs TRBV5-1 and TRBJ1-2, with D possibly being TRBD1 (6 bases). The CDR3 totals 14 residues. V gave up 1 base and J gave up 6 bases, with 13 bases separating them. From germline, CDR1 is SGHRS and CDR2 YFSETQ. The CDR3, as DNA: TGCGCCAGCAGCTTGTGGGGGGGCTGGGATGGCTACACCTTC. Translation gives CASSLWGGWDGYTF.

This chain uses TRBV5-6 with TRBJ1-5, with D maybe TRBD1 (5 bases). Germline V gene data show CDR1 as SGHDT and CDR2 as YYEEEE. The CDR3 is 13 amino acids. Trimming pared 3 bases from V and 3 bases from J, leaving 7 bases between. DNA of the CDR3: TGTGCCAGCAGCTGGGGCTTCAATCAGCCCCAGCATTTT. This codes for CASSWGFNQPQHF.

The chain couples TRBV10-3 to TRBJ1-4; D may be TRBD1 (6 bases). The CDR3 consists of 14 residues. Germline V gene sequence: CDR1 ENHRY, CDR2 SYGVKD. V lost 3 bases, J lost 8 bases, and 13 bases lay in between. The CDR3 bases are TGTGCCATCAGTGACGGGGGGGCGGGGGAAAAACTGTTTTTT. This sequence encodes CAISDGGAGEKLFF.

The chain is built from TRBV4-1 and TRBJ2-7, with 11 bases identical to TRBD1. The trim removed 4 bases at V and 7 bases at J, leaving 6 bases unmatched. The CDR3 consists of 14 residues. Germline CDR1 and CDR2: MGHRA and YSYEKL. The chain's CDR3 is CASSRGQGAREQYF. The CDR3 DNA reads TGCGCCAGCAGCCGCGGACAGGGGGCGCGTGAGCAGTACTTC.

The rearrangement links TRBV4-1 to TRBJ2-7; D is unresolved. Trimming left V 1 base short and J 0 bases short, with 10 bases between. The CDR3 is 15 residues long. From germline, CDR1 is MGHRA and CDR2 YSYEKL. The CDR3 sequence is CASSQVTASSYEQYF. Written as DNA, the CDR3 is TGCGCCAGCAGCCAAGTAACGGCTAGCTCCTACGAGCAGTACTTC.